The present entry profiles one T cell receptor beta chain with its context. Treatment reported: randomized to nivolumab then ipilimumab (arm A) or the reverse (arm B). None of the patients previously received DNA-damaging chemotherapy. PBMC sorting kept live CD3+CD8+ cells without CD19 or CD56. The data derive from a study of sequential checkpoint blockade in melanoma. Across the whole study: Each arm's sequence ended with maintenance nivolumab.

The ends were cut back, 1 base at V and 0 bases at J, with 11 bases in the middle. The CDR3 sequence is 16 residues long. The germline CDR1 and CDR2 sequences are SGDLS and YYNGEE. Libraries were prepared by immunoSEQ multiplex PCR; TCRdb keeps only in-frame clonotypes and omits some of them. The data show under 50,000 clones, with around nine tenths seen just once and roughly 12% held by the top ten. The J gene is TRBJ1-3, the V gene TRBV9; no definite D call. The TCR comes from a human donor with melanoma. Sequenced here: CD8+ T cells sorted from blood (inferred from file names), sampled from a patient given nivolumab and ipilimumab in sequence. CDR3 bases: TGTGCCAGCAGCGTATCTAACGGGGTCTCTGGAAACACCATATATTTT. Protein product: CASSVSNGVSGNTIYF.